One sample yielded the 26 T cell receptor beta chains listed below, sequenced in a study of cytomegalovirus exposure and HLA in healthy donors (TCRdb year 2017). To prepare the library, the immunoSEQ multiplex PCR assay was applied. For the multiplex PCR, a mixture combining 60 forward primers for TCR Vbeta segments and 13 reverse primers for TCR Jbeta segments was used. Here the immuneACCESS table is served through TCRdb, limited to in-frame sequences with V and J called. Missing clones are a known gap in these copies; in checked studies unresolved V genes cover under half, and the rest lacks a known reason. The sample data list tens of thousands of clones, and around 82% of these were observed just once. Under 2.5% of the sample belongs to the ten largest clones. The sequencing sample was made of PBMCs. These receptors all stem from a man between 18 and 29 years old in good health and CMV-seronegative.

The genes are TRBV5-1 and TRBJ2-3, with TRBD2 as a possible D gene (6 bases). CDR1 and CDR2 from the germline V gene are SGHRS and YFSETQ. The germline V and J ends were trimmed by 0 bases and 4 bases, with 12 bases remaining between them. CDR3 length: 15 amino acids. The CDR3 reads CASSLDGRRADTQYF. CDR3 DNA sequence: TGCGCCAGCAGCTTGGACGGGAGACGGGCAGATACGCAGTATTTT.

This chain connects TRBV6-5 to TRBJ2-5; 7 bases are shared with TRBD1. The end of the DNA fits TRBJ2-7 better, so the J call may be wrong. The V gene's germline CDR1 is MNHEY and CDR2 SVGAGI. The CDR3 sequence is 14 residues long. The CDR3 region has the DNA TGTGCCAGCAGTCTGTGGGGACAGAACCACGAGCAGTACTTC. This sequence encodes CASSLWGQNHEQYF.

The CDR3 DNA reads as TGTGCCAGCAGCTTAGTGGGGGGGAGCCCCTCTTACAATGAGCAGTTCTTC. Translated, it gives CASSLVGGSPSYNEQFF. This chain uses TRBV5-6 with TRBJ2-1; 7 bases are shared with TRBD2. The V gene's germline CDR1 is SGHDT and CDR2 YYEEEE. The CDR3 length is 17 residues. V shed 2 bases, J shed 4 bases, and the junction held 12 bases outside the gene matches.

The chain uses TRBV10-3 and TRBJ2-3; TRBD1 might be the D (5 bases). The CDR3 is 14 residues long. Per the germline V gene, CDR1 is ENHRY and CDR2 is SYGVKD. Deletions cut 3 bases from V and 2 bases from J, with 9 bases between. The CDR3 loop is CAISDSRDTDTQYF. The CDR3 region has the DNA TGTGCCATCAGTGATAGCAGGGACACAGATACGCAGTATTTT.

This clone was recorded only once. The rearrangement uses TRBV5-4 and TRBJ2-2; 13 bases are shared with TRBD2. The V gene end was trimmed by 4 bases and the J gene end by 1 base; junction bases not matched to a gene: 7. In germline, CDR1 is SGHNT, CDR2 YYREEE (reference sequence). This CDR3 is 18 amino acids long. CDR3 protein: CASSLGLAGLKNTGELFF. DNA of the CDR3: TGTGCCAGCAGCCTGGGACTAGCGGGGCTAAAGAACACCGGGGAGCTGTTTTTT.

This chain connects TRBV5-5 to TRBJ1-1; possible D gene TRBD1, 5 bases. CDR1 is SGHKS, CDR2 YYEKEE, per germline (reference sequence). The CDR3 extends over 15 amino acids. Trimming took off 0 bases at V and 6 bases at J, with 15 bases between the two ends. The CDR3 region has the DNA TGTGCCAGCAGCTTGGCATGGGGGGGAGGGGCTGAAGCTTTCTTT. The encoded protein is CASSLAWGGGAEAFF.

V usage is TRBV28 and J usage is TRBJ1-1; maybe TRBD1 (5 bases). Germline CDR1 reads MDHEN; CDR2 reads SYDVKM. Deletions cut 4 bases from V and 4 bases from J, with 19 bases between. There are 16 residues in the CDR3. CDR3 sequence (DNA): TGTGCCAGCAGTTCCCTTTCGGCAGACAGACTCACTGAAGCTTTCTTT. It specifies CASSSLSADRLTEAFF.

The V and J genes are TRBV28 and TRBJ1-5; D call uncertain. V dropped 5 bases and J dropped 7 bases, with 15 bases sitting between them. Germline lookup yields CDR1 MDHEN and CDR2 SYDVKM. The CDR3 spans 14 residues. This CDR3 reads CASSQAAGWQPQHF. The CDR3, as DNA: TGTGCCAGCAGTCAGGCGGCGGGATGGCAGCCCCAGCATTTT.

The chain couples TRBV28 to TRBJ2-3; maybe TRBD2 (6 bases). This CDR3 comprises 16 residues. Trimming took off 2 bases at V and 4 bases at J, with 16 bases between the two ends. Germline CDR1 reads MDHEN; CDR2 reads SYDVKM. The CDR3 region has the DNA TGTGCCAGCAGTTTAGGCTGGGGGGACCTCCCAGATACGCAGTATTTT. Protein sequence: CASSLGWGDLPDTQYF.

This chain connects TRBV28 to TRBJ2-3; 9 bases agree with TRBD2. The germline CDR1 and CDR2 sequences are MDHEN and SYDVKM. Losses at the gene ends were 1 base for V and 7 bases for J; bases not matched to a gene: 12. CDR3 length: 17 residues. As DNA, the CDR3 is TGTGCCAGCAGTTTATTGGCCCCGGGGACTAGCATGTATACGCAGTATTTT. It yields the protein CASSLLAPGTSMYTQYF.

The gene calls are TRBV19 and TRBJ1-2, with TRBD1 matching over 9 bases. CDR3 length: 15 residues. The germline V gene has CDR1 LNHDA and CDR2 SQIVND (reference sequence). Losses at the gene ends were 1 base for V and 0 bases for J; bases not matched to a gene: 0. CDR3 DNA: TGTGCCAGTAGTATAGGACAGGGGGCTAACTATGGCTACACCTTC. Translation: CASSIGQGANYGYTF.

CDR3 protein: CASSNRDSTDTQYF. The CDR3 DNA reads as TGTGCCAGCAGCAATAGGGACTCCACAGATACGCAGTATTTT. The chain uses TRBV9 and TRBJ2-3, with a possible D match to TRBD2 (6 bases). The CDR3 has 14 residues. V was cut by 4 bases and J by 2 bases, with 11 bases left in between. CDR1 and CDR2 from the germline V gene are SGDLS and YYNGEE. Together with reference TRBV9 and TRBJ2-3, the CDR3 gives the full variable domain: DSGVTQTPKHLITATGQRVTLRCSPRSGDLSVYWYQQSLDQGLQFLIQYYNGEERAKGNILERFSAQQFPDLHSELNLSSLELGDSALYFCASSNRDSTDTQYFGPGTRLTVL.

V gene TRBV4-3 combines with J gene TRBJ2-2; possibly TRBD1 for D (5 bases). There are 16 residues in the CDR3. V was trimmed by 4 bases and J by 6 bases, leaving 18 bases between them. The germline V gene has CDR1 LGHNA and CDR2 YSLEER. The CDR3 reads CASSRGQFRYSGELFF. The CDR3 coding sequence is TGCGCCAGCAGCCGGGGCCAGTTCCGTTACTCCGGGGAGCTGTTTTTT.

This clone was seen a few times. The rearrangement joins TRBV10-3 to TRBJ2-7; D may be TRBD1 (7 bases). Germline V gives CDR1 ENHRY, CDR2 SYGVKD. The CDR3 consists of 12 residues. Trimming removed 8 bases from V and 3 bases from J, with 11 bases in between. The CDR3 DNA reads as TGTGCCATCGGAGGGGACAGCTACGAGCAGTACTTC. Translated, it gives CAIGGDSYEQYF.

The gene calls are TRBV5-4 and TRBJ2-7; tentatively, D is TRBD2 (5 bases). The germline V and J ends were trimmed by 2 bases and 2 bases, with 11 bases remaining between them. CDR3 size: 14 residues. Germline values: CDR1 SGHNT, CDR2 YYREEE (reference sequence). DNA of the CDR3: TGTGCCAGCAGCTTAGGACTGAGGACCTACGAGCAGTACTTC. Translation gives CASSLGLRTYEQYF.

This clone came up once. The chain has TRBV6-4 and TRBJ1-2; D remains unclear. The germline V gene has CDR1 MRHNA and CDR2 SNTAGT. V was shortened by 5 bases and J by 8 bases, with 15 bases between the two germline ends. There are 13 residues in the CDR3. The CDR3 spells CASSTGHGGGYTF. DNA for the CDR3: TGTGCCAGCAGTACGGGCCACGGAGGGGGCTACACCTTC.

The CDR3 sequence is CASSTYSGSSYEQYF. The CDR3, as DNA: TGTGCCAGTAGCACTTATAGCGGGAGCTCCTACGAGCAGTACTTC. V usage is TRBV19 and J usage is TRBJ2-7, with 9 bases identical to TRBD2. V shed 6 bases and J 0 bases; nucleotides not matched to a gene: 6. The CDR3 contains 15 residues. Germline V lookup: CDR1 LNHDA, CDR2 SQIVND (reference sequence).

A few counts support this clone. The CDR3 DNA sequence: TGTGCCAGCAGTTCCACGACTAGCCCCGAAAGAGATACGCAGTATTTT. It specifies CASSSTTSPERDTQYF. The chain employs TRBV28 and TRBJ2-3; 7 nucleotides agree with TRBD2. CDR3 length: 16 amino acids. From germline, CDR1 is MDHEN and CDR2 SYDVKM. The V segment lost 4 bases and the J segment 5 bases; nucleotides outside the gene matches: 12.

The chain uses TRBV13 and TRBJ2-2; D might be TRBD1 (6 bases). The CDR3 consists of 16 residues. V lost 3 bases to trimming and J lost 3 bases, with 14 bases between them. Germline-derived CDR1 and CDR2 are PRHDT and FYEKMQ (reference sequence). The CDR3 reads CASSFGLGADTGELFF. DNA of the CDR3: TGTGCCAGCAGCTTCGGCTTGGGGGCTGACACCGGGGAGCTGTTTTTT.

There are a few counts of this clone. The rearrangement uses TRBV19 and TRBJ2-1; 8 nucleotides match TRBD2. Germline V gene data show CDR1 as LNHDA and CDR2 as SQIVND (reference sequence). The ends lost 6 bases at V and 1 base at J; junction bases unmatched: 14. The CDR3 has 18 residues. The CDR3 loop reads CASRFGGSSGGSYNEQFF. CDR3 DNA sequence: TGTGCCAGTAGGTTTGGCGGGAGTTCGGGAGGGTCCTACAATGAGCAGTTCTTC.

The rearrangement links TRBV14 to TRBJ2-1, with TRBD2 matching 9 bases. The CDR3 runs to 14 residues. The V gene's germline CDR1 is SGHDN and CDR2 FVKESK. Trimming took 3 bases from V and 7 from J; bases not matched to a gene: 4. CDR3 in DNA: TGTGCCAGCAGCCAGTTTCTAGCGGGAAATGAGCAGTTCTTC. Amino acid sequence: CASSQFLAGNEQFF.

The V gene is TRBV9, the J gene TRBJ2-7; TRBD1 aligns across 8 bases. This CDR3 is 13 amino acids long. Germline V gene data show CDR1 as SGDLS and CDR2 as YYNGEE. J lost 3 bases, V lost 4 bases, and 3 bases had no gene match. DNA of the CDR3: TGTGCCAGCAGCCTTGGGACAGGCTACGAGCAGTACTTC. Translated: CASSLGTGYEQYF.

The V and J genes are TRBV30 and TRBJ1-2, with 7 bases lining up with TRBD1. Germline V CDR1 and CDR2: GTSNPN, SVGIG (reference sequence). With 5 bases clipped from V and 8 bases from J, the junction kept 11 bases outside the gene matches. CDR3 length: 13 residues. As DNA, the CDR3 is TGTGCCTGGCTGGACAGGATGGTGGAGGGCTACACCTTC. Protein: CAWLDRMVEGYTF.

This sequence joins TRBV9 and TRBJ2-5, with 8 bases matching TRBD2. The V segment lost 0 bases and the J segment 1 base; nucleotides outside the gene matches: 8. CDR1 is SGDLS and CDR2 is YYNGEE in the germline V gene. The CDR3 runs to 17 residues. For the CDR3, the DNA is TGTGCCAGCAGCGTAGCTAGTCGGGGGGGGCGCCAAGAGACCCAGTACTTC. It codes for CASSVASRGGRQETQYF.

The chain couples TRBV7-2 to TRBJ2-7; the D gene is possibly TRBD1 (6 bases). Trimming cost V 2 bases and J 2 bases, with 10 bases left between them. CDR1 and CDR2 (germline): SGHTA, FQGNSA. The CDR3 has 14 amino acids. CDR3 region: CASSLLPGAYEQYF. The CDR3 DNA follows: TGTGCCAGCAGCTTATTACCAGGGGCCTACGAGCAGTACTTC.

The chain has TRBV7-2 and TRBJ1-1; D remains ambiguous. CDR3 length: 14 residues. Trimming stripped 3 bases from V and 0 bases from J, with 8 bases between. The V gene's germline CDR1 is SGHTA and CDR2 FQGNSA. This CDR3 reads CASSFGRVNTEAFF. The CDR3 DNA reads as TGTGCCAGCAGCTTCGGGCGGGTGAACACTGAAGCTTTCTTT.